A single sample gave rise to the 15 T cell receptor beta chains below, sequenced in a study of cytomegalovirus exposure and HLA in healthy donors. In the PCR, 60 Vbeta and 13 Jbeta primers were used. Some clones are missing from TCRdb's copy, which holds only in-frame ones; the method was immunoSEQ multiplex PCR. Found here are over 140,000 clones, approximately 80% of them singletons; the top ten hold about 2.4%. Sequencing was performed on PBMCs. These receptors were collected from a man aged 50-60 years in good health and CMV-seronegative.

The rearrangement uses TRBV9 and TRBJ1-4; 9 nucleotides line up with TRBD1. V lost 4 bases and J lost 7; bases outside the gene matches: 8. The CDR3 length is 15 residues. Germline V gene sequence: CDR1 SGDLS, CDR2 YYNGEE. CDR3 amino acids: CASSPEGTGFEKLFF. The CDR3 DNA reads as TGTGCCAGCAGCCCCGAGGGGACAGGGTTTGAAAAACTGTTTTTT.

The gene calls are TRBV9 and TRBJ1-5; possibly TRBD1 for D (5 bases). The CDR3 has 14 amino acids. CDR1 is SGDLS and CDR2 is YYNGEE in the germline V gene. V shed 4 bases and J shed 7 bases, with 15 bases lying between them. The CDR3: CASSPTWGGQPQHF. As DNA, the CDR3 is TGTGCCAGCAGCCCAACTTGGGGGGGGCAGCCCCAGCATTTT.

This chain joins TRBV14 and TRBJ2-7; 9 bases are a match to TRBD2. The V gene's germline CDR1 is SGHDN and CDR2 FVKESK. V was clipped by 5 bases and J by 3 bases; unmatched bases: 14. CDR3 length: 17 residues. The CDR3 sequence is CASSKGTGGLANYEQYF. DNA for the CDR3: TGTGCCAGCAGCAAGGGGACTGGAGGACTAGCGAACTACGAGCAGTACTTC. The full variable domain, in which reference TRBV14 and TRBJ2-7 provide the parts outside the CDR3, is EAGVTQFPSHSVIEKGQTVTLRCDPISGHDNLYWYRRVMGKEIKFLLHFVKESKQDESGMPNNRFLAERTGGTYSTLKVQPAELEDSGVYFCASSKGTGGLANYEQYFGPGTRLTVT.

This chain connects TRBV7-9 to TRBJ2-7; possibly TRBD2 for D (6 bases). The CDR3 runs 14 residues. Per germline, CDR1 SEHNR and CDR2 FQNEAQ (reference sequence). V lost 3 bases, J lost 3 bases, and 12 bases lay in between. The CDR3 loop reads CASSLTRGDYEQYF. CDR3 in DNA: TGTGCCAGCAGCTTGACTAGGGGAGACTACGAGCAGTACTTC. The full variable domain, in which reference TRBV7-9 and TRBJ2-7 provide the parts outside the CDR3, is DTGVSQNPRHKITKRGQNVTFRCDPISEHNRLYWYRQTLGQGPEFLTYFQNEAQLEKSRLLSDRFSAERPKGSFSTLEIQRTEQGDSAMYLCASSLTRGDYEQYFGPGTRLTVT.

The chain couples TRBV5-1 to TRBJ2-5, with 11 bases lining up with TRBD1. The germline CDR1 and CDR2 sequences are SGHRS and YFSETQ. Unmatched junction bases numbered 4, after V lost 4 bases and J lost 2 bases. The CDR3 contains 15 residues. The CDR3 DNA sequence: TGCGCCAGCAGCGGCCGGGACAGGGGGCAAGAGACCCAGTACTTC. Its translation is CASSGRDRGQETQYF.

The chain couples TRBV11-3 to TRBJ1-1; no clear D. The CDR3 contains 17 residues. Germline-derived CDR1 and CDR2 are SGHNT and YENEEA. V was cut by 1 base and J by 0 bases, with 15 bases left in between. The CDR3 DNA reads as TGTGCCAGCAGCTTAGTGTTCGGGCGAGGGATGAACACTGAAGCTTTCTTT. Protein sequence: CASSLVFGRGMNTEAFF. Variable domain in full (rest from reference TRBV11-3 and TRBJ1-1): EAGVVQSPRYKIIEKKQPVAFWCNPISGHNTLYWYLQNLGQGPELLIRYENEEAVDDSQLPKDRFSAERLKGVDSTLKIQPAELGDSAVYLCASSLVFGRGMNTEAFFGQGTRLTVV.

The rearrangement links TRBV5-1 to TRBJ2-6; weak D call: TRBD2 (5 bases). The CDR3 is 17 residues long. CDR1 is SGHRS, CDR2 YFSETQ, per germline. V was cut by 6 bases and J by 0 bases, with 16 bases left in between. The CDR3 nucleotides read TGCGCCAGCACCCCCGGCCGGGGAGTCTCTGGGGCCAACGTCCTGACTTTC. It translates to CASTPGRGVSGANVLTF.

In its sample, this clone was seen a few times. The rearrangement links TRBV4-1 to TRBJ2-7; TRBD1 aligns across 9 bases. Per germline, CDR1 MGHRA and CDR2 YSYEKL. The CDR3 covers 16 residues. J lost 2 bases, V lost 0 bases, and 5 bases had no gene match. The CDR3 spells CASSQDRRTGAYEQYF. The CDR3 DNA reads as TGCGCCAGCAGCCAAGATCGAAGGACAGGGGCCTACGAGCAGTACTTC.

This chain joins TRBV6-1 and TRBJ2-2, with 10 bases that match TRBD1. The J segment lost 6 bases and the V segment lost 9 bases, leaving 10 bases of the junction unmatched. This CDR3 is 15 amino acids long. Germline assignment: CDR1 MNHNS and CDR2 SASEGT. CDR3 sequence (DNA): TGTGCCAGACAACCGGGACAGGGGAGCCCCGGGGAGCTGTTTTTT. This codes for CARQPGQGSPGELFF.

This rearrangement joins TRBV7-8 to TRBJ2-7; a weak D match, TRBD2 (6 bases). The CDR3 contains 13 residues. The V end was cut by 3 bases, the J end by 3 bases, with 9 bases between. Germline CDR1 is SGHVS and CDR2 is FQNEAQ. CDR3 amino acids: CASSFGGYYEQYF. Written as DNA, the CDR3 is TGTGCCAGCAGCTTCGGGGGTTACTACGAGCAGTACTTC.

The chain uses TRBV9 and TRBJ1-1, with D perhaps TRBD1 (6 bases). This CDR3 has 14 amino acids. Germline V CDR1 and CDR2: SGDLS, YYNGEE. The V end lost 4 bases, the J end lost 1 base, and 11 bases lay between the germline ends. In DNA form, the CDR3 reads TGTGCCAGCAGCCCCAGGGGTGGGAACACTGAAGCTTTCTTT. It encodes CASSPRGGNTEAFF.

The chain combines TRBV28 with TRBJ1-1; no firm D call. The germline CDR1 and CDR2 sequences are MDHEN and SYDVKM. This CDR3 comprises 14 residues. V was pared by 5 bases and J by 4 bases, with 14 bases between. CDR3 sequence: CASSVGSRPTEAFF. CDR3 DNA: TGTGCCAGCAGTGTAGGAAGCAGGCCCACTGAAGCTTTCTTT.

V gene TRBV5-6 combines with J gene TRBJ2-1; TRBD2 aligns across 8 bases. Trimming removed 3 bases from V and 7 bases from J; junction bases left unmatched: 9. This CDR3 spans 15 amino acids. The germline V gene encodes CDR1 SGHDT and CDR2 YYEEEE. Here the CDR3 DNA reads TGTGCCAGCAGCTCGGGGACTAGTACATGGAATGAGCAGTTCTTC. Its protein is CASSSGTSTWNEQFF.

The V call is TRBV27, the J call TRBJ2-3, with 10 bases lining up with TRBD1. Unmatched junction bases numbered 8, after V lost 6 bases and J lost 2 bases. The CDR3 covers 16 residues. Germline lookup yields CDR1 MNHEY and CDR2 SMNVEV (reference sequence). The CDR3 region is CASRWAGTGATDTQYF. The CDR3 bases are TGTGCCAGCAGGTGGGCCGGGACAGGGGCCACAGATACGCAGTATTTT.

This sequence joins TRBV18 and TRBJ1-1; D is undetermined. The germline CDR1 and CDR2 sequences are KGHSH and LQKENI. Deletions cut 1 base from V and 3 bases from J, with 12 bases between. The CDR3 length is 15 residues. The CDR3 spells CASSPQREWDTEAFF. In DNA, the CDR3 is TGTGCCAGCTCACCACAACGGGAGTGGGACACTGAAGCTTTCTTT.